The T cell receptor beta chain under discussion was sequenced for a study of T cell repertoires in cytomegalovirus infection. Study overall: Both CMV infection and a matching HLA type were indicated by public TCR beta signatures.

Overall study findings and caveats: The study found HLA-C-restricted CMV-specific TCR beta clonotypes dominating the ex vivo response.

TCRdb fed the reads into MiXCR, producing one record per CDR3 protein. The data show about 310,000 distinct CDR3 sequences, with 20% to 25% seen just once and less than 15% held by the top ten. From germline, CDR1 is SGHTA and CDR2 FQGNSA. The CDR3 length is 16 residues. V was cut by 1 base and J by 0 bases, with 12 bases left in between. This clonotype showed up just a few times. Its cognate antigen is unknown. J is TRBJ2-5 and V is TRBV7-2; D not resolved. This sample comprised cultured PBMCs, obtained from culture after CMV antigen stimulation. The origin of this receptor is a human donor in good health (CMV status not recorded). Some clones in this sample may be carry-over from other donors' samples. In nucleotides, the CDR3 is TGTGCCAGCAGCTTAGGGATGGAGACATACCAAGAGACCCAGTACTTC. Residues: CASSLGMETYQETQYF.